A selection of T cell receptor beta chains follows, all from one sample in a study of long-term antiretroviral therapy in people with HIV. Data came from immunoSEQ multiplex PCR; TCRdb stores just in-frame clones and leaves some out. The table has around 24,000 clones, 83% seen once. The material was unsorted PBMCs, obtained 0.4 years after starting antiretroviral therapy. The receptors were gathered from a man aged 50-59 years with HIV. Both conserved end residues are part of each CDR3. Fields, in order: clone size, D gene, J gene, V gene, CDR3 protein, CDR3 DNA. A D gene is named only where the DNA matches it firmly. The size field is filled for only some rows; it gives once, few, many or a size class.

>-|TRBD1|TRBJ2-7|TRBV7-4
CASSFFGDRSYEQYF
TGTGCCAGCAGCTTTTTCGGGGACAGGAGTTACGAGCAGTACTTC
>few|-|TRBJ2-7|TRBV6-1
CASSPGESSYEQYF
TGTGCCAGCAGTCCAGGGGAATCGAGCTACGAGCAGTACTTC
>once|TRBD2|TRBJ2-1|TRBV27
CASSSWGGSVVNEQFF
TGTGCCAGCAGTTCGTGGGGGGGATCCGTAGTGAATGAGCAGTTCTTC
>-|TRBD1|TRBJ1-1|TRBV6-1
CASRRTGRGSTEAFF
TGTGCCAGCAGGCGGACAGGGCGAGGGAGCACTGAAGCTTTCTTT
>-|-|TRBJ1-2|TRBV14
CASSQLSGGVEGYTF
TGTGCCAGCAGCCAACTATCGGGTGGGGTCGAAGGCTACACCTTC
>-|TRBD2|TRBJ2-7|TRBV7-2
CASSRALAGGFNEQYF
TGTGCCAGCAGCCGGGCCCTAGCGGGGGGTTTCAACGAGCAGTACTTC
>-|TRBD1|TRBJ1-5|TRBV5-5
CASSLSRGPYDQPQHF
TGTGCCAGCAGCCTCTCCAGGGGGCCATATGATCAGCCCCAGCATTTT
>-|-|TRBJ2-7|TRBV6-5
CASSYSGGRNEQYF
TGTGCCAGCAGTTACTCGGGGGGGCGGAACGAGCAGTACTTC
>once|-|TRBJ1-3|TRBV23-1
CASSRGGSGNTIYF
TGCGCCAGCTCCCGGGGGGGGTCTGGAAACACCATATATTTT
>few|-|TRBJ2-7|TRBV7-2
CASATGRGSNEQYF
TGTGCCAGCGCAACAGGGAGGGGAAGTAACGAGCAGTACTTC
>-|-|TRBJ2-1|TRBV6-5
CASSPGREVYNEQFF
TGTGCCAGCAGTCCCGGTAGGGAAGTATACAATGAGCAGTTCTTC
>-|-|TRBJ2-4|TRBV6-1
CASTPPGHNIQYF
TGTGCCAGCACCCCCCCGGGTCACAACATTCAGTACTTC
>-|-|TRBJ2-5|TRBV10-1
CASSGRTGTIQETQYF
TGCGCCAGCAGTGGGCGGACAGGGACTATTCAAGAGACCCAGTACTTC
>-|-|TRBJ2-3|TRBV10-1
CASSESRLEGDTQYF
TGCGCCAGCAGTGAGTCGAGGCTCGAAGGAGATACGCAGTATTTT
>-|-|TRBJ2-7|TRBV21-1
CASSTRTTYEQYF
TGTGCCAGCAGCACCAGGACTACCTACGAGCAGTACTTC
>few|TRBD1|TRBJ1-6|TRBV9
CASSVGTGDSPLHF
TGTGCCAGCAGCGTAGGGACAGGGGACTCACCCCTCCACTTT
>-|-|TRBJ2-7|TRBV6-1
CAGGIGYEQYF
TGTGCCGGGGGCATAGGCTACGAGCAGTACTTC
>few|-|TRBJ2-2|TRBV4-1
CASSQPFPVGDTGELFF
TGCGCCAGCAGCCAGCCATTTCCCGTGGGGGACACCGGGGAGCTGTTTTTT
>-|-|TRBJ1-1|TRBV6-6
CASTRDLITEAFF
TGTGCCAGCACCCGGGACCTTATCACTGAAGCTTTCTTT
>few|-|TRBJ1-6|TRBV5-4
CASSQTNRDSPLHF
TGTGCCAGCAGTCAGACCAACAGGGACTCACCCCTCCACTTT
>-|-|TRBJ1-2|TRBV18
CASSLTIVDGYTF
TGTGCCAGCTCACTGACGATTGTCGACGGCTACACCTTC
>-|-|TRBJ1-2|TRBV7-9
CASSLGTGYNYGYTF
TGTGCCAGCAGCTTAGGAACAGGGTATAACTATGGCTACACCTTC
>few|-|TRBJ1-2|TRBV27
CASSSTASGYTF
TGTGCCAGCAGTTCTACCGCGAGTGGCTACACCTTC
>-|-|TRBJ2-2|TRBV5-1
CASSLVAATGELFF
TGCGCCAGCAGCTTGGTGGCAGCCACCGGGGAGCTGTTTTTT
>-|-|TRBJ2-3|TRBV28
CASSFYDLAFTDTQYF
TGTGCCAGCAGTTTTTATGACCTCGCCTTCACAGATACGCAGTATTTT
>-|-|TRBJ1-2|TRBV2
CASREDPNYGYTF
TGTGCCAGCAGAGAGGACCCTAACTATGGCTACACCTTC
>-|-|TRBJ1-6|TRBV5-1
CASSPGDTALSPLHF
TGCGCCAGCAGCCCGGGTGATACTGCTCTTTCACCCCTCCACTTT
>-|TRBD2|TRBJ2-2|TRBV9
CASSLERGGPGELFF
TGTGCCAGCAGCCTCGAGCGGGGGGGCCCCGGGGAGCTGTTTTTT
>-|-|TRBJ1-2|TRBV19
CASSPGALYGYTF
TGTGCCAGTAGCCCCGGGGCCCTCTATGGCTACACCTTC
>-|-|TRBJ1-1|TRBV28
CASSFQYLRQALFTEAFF
TGTGCCAGCAGTTTTCAATACCTCCGACAGGCTCTCTTTACGGAAGCTTTCTTT
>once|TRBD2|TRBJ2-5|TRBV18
CASSPSLAGEETQYF
TGTGCCAGCTCACCCTCCCTAGCGGGGGAAGAGACCCAGTACTTC
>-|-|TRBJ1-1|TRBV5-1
CASSLDAFQMNTEAFF
TGCGCCAGCAGCTTGGATGCTTTTCAAATGAACACTGAAGCTTTCTTT
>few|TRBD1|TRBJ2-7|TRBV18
CASSTDRGHDSYEQYF
TGTGCCAGCTCAACGGACAGGGGGCACGACAGCTACGAGCAGTACTTC
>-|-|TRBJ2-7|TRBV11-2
CASEGGFREQYF
TGTGCCAGCGAGGGGGGTTTCCGGGAGCAGTACTTC
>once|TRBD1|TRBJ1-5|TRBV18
CASSPRQGQNQPQHF
TGTGCCAGCTCACCTAGACAGGGGCAGAATCAGCCCCAGCATTTT
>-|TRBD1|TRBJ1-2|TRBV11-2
CASSPGQGRDYGYTF
TGTGCCAGCAGCCCGGGACAGGGAAGGGACTATGGCTACACCTTC
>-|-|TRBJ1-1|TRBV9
CASSYQGPEAFF
TGTGCCAGCAGCTACCAGGGACCTGAAGCTTTCTTT
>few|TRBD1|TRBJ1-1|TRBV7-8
CASSEMTGMAEAFF
TGTGCCAGCAGCGAAATGACAGGGATGGCTGAAGCTTTCTTT
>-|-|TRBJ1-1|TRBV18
CASSLQDQRTEAFF
TGTGCCAGCTCCTTACAGGACCAGAGGACTGAAGCTTTCTTT
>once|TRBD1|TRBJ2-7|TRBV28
CASSSQGVTYEQYF
TGTGCCAGCAGTTCCCAGGGGGTAACCTACGAGCAGTACTTC
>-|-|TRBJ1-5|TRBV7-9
CASSTKGSNQPQHF
TGTGCCAGCAGCACCAAGGGTAGCAATCAGCCCCAGCATTTT
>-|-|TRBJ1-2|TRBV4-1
CASSKAARGGGGDGYTF
TGCGCCAGCAGTAAAGCGGCCCGGGGAGGGGGTGGTGATGGCTACACCTTC
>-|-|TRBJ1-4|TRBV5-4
CASSTQGTNEKLFF
TGTGCCAGCAGCACCCAGGGGACTAATGAAAAACTGTTTTTT
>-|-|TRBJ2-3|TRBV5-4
CASSSPAGAGDTQYF
TGTGCCAGCAGTTCCCCGGCGGGGGCCGGGGATACGCAGTATTTT
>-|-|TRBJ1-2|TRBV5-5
CASSGGRGGYTF
TGTGCCAGCAGCGGGGGGCGCGGCGGCTACACCTTC